This T cell receptor (beta chain) was recovered during a study of T cells in Graves' hyperthyroidism and ophthalmopathy. This clonotype was observed many times. The source material, RNA transcripts, was used to amplify TCR beta CDR3 regions. When the TCR CDR3 underwent first-round RT-PCR, the HTBI primer set was used. One entry per CDR3 protein, called by TCRdb with MiXCR from the multiplex PCR reads. Among hundreds of thousands of distinct CDR3 sequences listed, 38% were seen once. The study defined stable Graves' hyperthyroidism as no ophthalmopathy progression within 18 months. CDR3 length: 12 amino acids. V was trimmed by 4 bases and J by 6 bases, leaving 12 bases between them. The germline V gene encodes CDR1 DFQATT and CDR2 SNEGSKA (reference sequence).

V and J are TRBV20-1 and TRBJ1-2; no definite D call. Sequences were obtained from blood. This TCR derives from a man younger than 35 with Graves' hyperthyroidism. The DNA of the CDR3 is TGCAGTGCTACCCCTCTTTATCATGGCTACACCTTC. It encodes CSATPLYHGYTF.